This T cell receptor beta chain emerged from a study of T cells after yellow fever vaccination. TCRdb redid the calling of the 5' RACE reads with MiXCR, one entry per CDR3 protein. The sample includes about 550,000 distinct CDR3 sequences, around 21% of them seen just once. The CDR3 spans 13 residues. Trimming stripped 3 bases from V and 5 bases from J, with 7 bases between. The specimen comprised PBMCs, sampled 15 days after the yellow fever booster vaccination. V is TRBV12-3 or TRBV12-4 and J is TRBJ1-4; D call uncertain. The sequence came from a man aged 30 to 45 who received the YFV17D yellow fever vaccine. The CDR3 DNA sequence: TGTGCCAGCAGTTTGGGCAGCAATGAAAAACTGTTTTTT. Protein sequence: CASSLGSNEKLFF.